These 10 T cell receptor beta chains came from one sample sequenced in a study of T cells in Graves' hyperthyroidism and ophthalmopathy. From RNA transcripts, TCR beta CDR3 regions were amplified. The study used the HTBI primer set for a first-round RT-PCR of the TCR CDR3. MiXCR was run by TCRdb on the multiplex PCR reads, yielding one entry per CDR3 protein. The repertoire holds 600,000 to 650,000 distinct CDR3 sequences, with roughly 15% as singletons. Sequenced sample: blood. The receptor set was obtained from a woman aged 25 to 39 with Graves' hyperthyroidism.

Ten or more counts support this clonotype. The chain uses TRBV7-2 and TRBJ2-7; D may be TRBD1 (6 bases). Germline CDR1 is SGHTA and CDR2 is FQGNSA. The V gene lost 5 bases and the J gene lost 2 bases, with 13 bases spanning the gap. The CDR3 is 14 amino acids. Written as DNA, the CDR3 is TGTGCCAGCAGCAGCCGGGACACCCCCTACGAGCAGTACTTC. Protein product: CASSSRDTPYEQYF.

The chain recombines TRBV7-9 with TRBJ1-1; D perhaps matches TRBD1 (5 bases). V was shortened by 2 bases and J by 4 bases, with 26 bases between the two germline ends. Germline lookup yields CDR1 SEHNR and CDR2 FQNEAQ (reference sequence). This CDR3 comprises 19 residues. CDR3 nucleotides: TGTGCCAGCAGCTTAACGAGGGGTATCCGGGCCGTTGGGGGCACTGAAGCTTTCTTT. This translates into CASSLTRGIRAVGGTEAFF.

In this sample, this clonotype turned up many times. The chain joins TRBV20-1 to TRBJ2-1; D might be TRBD2 (5 bases). Per germline, CDR1 DFQATT and CDR2 SNEGSKA (reference sequence). The length of the CDR3 is 14 residues. Trimming removed 3 bases at V and 2 bases at J, with 11 bases between. This CDR3 reads CSARDWDTYNEQFF. CDR3 sequence (DNA): TGCAGTGCTAGGGACTGGGATACCTACAATGAGCAGTTCTTC.

At least ten counts were recorded for this clonotype. V and J are TRBV12-3 or TRBV12-4 and TRBJ2-1, with no clear D. Deletions cut 4 bases from V and 4 bases from J, with 17 bases between. The CDR3 has 16 residues. The CDR3 is CASSSQRNWVYNEQFF. The CDR3 DNA reads as TGTGCCAGCAGTTCCCAGAGGAATTGGGTTTACAATGAGCAGTTCTTC.

The table lists this clonotype with many counts. This chain links TRBV7-2 with TRBJ2-1, with a tentative D call TRBD2 (6 bases). This CDR3 has 14 residues. Trimming pared 3 bases from V and 9 bases from J, leaving 15 bases between. Germline V lookup: CDR1 SGHTA, CDR2 FQGNSA. The CDR3 is CASSFGTPEGEQFF. The CDR3 DNA follows: TGTGCCAGCAGCTTCGGGACTCCAGAGGGTGAGCAGTTCTTC.

This clonotype has just a few counts. The chain has TRBV7-2 and TRBJ2-5, with D unclear. Per the germline V gene, CDR1 is SGHTA and CDR2 is FQGNSA. This CDR3 contains 13 residues. Trimming took off 2 bases at V and 3 bases at J, with 7 bases between the two ends. CDR3: CASSLIAKETQYF. CDR3 nucleotides: TGTGCCAGCAGCTTAATAGCAAAAGAGACCCAGTACTTC.

J is TRBJ2-2 and V is TRBV3-1; 10 nucleotides match TRBD2. Germline V gene data show CDR1 as LGHDT and CDR2 as YNNKEL (reference sequence). The CDR3 sequence is 15 residues long. The ends lost 1 base at V and 8 bases at J; junction bases unmatched: 4. The CDR3 protein is CASSQASGSSGELFF. DNA for the CDR3: TGTGCCAGCAGCCAAGCTAGCGGGAGTTCTGGGGAGCTGTTTTTT.

The chain recombines TRBV20-1 with TRBJ2-1; D unclear. The CDR3 consists of 10 residues. The V gene's germline CDR1 is DFQATT and CDR2 SNEGSKA (reference sequence). V was pared by 3 bases and J by 7 bases, with 4 bases between. CDR3 coding DNA: TGCAGTGCTAGGCAAAATGAGCAGTTCTTC. Translating it yields CSARQNEQFF.

The chain couples TRBV25-1 to TRBJ2-7; no reliable D call. Trimming took off 3 bases at V and 1 base at J, with 10 bases between the two ends. Germline values: CDR1 MGHDK, CDR2 SYGVNS. This CDR3 has 14 amino acids. CDR3 in amino acids: CASSDQSGSYEQYF. The DNA of the CDR3 is TGTGCCAGCAGTGATCAATCCGGGTCCTACGAGCAGTACTTC.

This clonotype appeared a few times. The chain couples TRBV11-1 to TRBJ2-7, with D possibly being TRBD1 or TRBD2 (5 bases each). V lost 3 bases, J lost 3 bases, and 12 bases lay in between. The CDR3 is 14 residues long. Germline loops: CDR1 SGHAT, CDR2 FQDESV (reference sequence). CDR3 coding DNA: TGTGCCAGCAGCTTCGGGACGCTTTACTACGAGCAGTACTTC. This sequence encodes CASSFGTLYYEQYF.